The next 19 T cell receptor beta chains were all read from a single sample in a study of a mutant IDH1 vaccine in newly diagnosed glioma. The sample's time point: week 5, during vaccination. Every vaccination contained 300 ug of the mutant IDH1 20-mer peptide and was paired with topical imiquimod. Their cognate antigens are unknown. Libraries were prepared by immunoSEQ multiplex PCR; TCRdb keeps only in-frame clonotypes and omits some of them. The repertoire holds more than 9,500 clones, with roughly 91% as singletons. The source was PBMCs, collected from a glioma patient whose treatment included an IDH1 peptide vaccine. These receptor sequences come from a woman between 40 and 50 years old with glioma. Some clones in this sample may be carry-over from other donors' samples.

This rearrangement joins TRBV25-1 to TRBJ1-5, with D hard to call. Germline loops: CDR1 MGHDK, CDR2 SYGVNS. V lost 1 base and J 4 bases, leaving 8 bases between the germline ends. The CDR3 has 14 residues. In nucleotides, the CDR3 is TGTGCCAGCAGTGAATTAGGAGAGAATCAGCCCCAGCATTTT. This codes for CASSELGENQPQHF.

CDR3 DNA sequence: TGTGCCAGCAGCTCCGGGACAAGGCATCAGCCCCAGCATTTT. Translating it yields CASSSGTRHQPQHF. The genes are TRBV7-8 and TRBJ1-5; perhaps TRBD1 as D (6 bases). This CDR3 comprises 14 residues. With 4 bases removed from V and 5 bases from J, the gap between germline ends came to 12 bases. Germline values: CDR1 SGHVS, CDR2 FQNEAQ.

The chain carries TRBV5-1 and TRBJ2-7; TRBD2 aligns across 8 bases. Germline V gene lookup returns CDR1 SGHRS and CDR2 YFSETQ. J was trimmed by 2 bases and V by 2 bases; bases with no gene match: 6. The CDR3 runs to 15 residues. This CDR3 reads CASSFRAGATYEQYF. As DNA, the CDR3 is TGCGCCAGCAGCTTTCGAGCGGGAGCCACCTACGAGCAGTACTTC. Full variable domain (remainder filled in from reference TRBV5-1 and TRBJ2-7): KAGVTQTPRYLIKTRGQQVTLSCSPISGHRSVSWYQQTPGQGLQFLFEYFSETQRNKGNFPGRFSGRQFSNSRSEMNVSTLELGDSALYLCASSFRAGATYEQYFGPGTRLTVT.

The rearrangement links TRBV5-8 to TRBJ2-1, with TRBD2 matching over 8 bases. V was pared by 4 bases and J by 3 bases, with 15 bases of the junction left unmatched. The CDR3 loop spans 18 amino acids. Per germline, CDR1 SGHTS and CDR2 YDEGEE. In DNA, the CDR3 is TGTGCCAGCAGCCAATTCTTAGAAGCGGGGGCAATCTACAATGAGCAGTTCTTC. Translating it yields CASSQFLEAGAIYNEQFF.

This rearrangement joins TRBV11-2 to TRBJ1-4; the D is unclear. Germline V lookup: CDR1 SGHAT, CDR2 FQNNGV. The CDR3 covers 18 residues. Trimming stripped 4 bases from V and 6 bases from J, with 24 bases between. CDR3 DNA: TGTGCCAGCAGCTCCTCCCCACCGCGTCCAAGAAACGATGAAAAACTGTTTTTT. Translated: CASSSSPPRPRNDEKLFF.

The rearrangement joins TRBV29-1 to TRBJ1-4; no firm D call. Germline CDR1 reads SQVTM; CDR2 reads ANQGSEA. The CDR3 is 11 residues long. The V end lost 2 bases, the J end lost 7 bases, and 5 bases lay between the germline ends. The CDR3 region has the DNA TGCAGCGTTGAATGGGGTGAAAAACTGTTTTTT. It encodes CSVEWGEKLFF.

This clone was recorded only once. This sequence joins TRBV13 and TRBJ1-2; perhaps TRBD1 as D (5 bases). V was cut by 4 bases and J by 3 bases, with 18 bases left in between. CDR3 length equals 16 residues. The germline V gene encodes CDR1 PRHDT and CDR2 FYEKMQ (reference sequence). The CDR3: CASSSYRDLFYYGYTF. The CDR3 nucleotides are TGTGCCAGCAGCTCTTACCGGGACCTATTTTACTATGGCTACACCTTC.

J is TRBJ1-1 and V is TRBV4-2; no clear D gene. Germline CDR1 reads LGHNA; CDR2 reads YNFKEQ. The CDR3 is 14 amino acids. V was shortened by 5 bases and J by 8 bases, with 18 bases between the two germline ends. The CDR3 here is CASSLEWSELEAFF. DNA of the CDR3: TGTGCCAGCAGCTTGGAATGGTCAGAACTAGAAGCTTTCTTT.

This chain connects TRBV6-1 to TRBJ1-2, with D maybe TRBD1 (5 bases). CDR1 and CDR2 from the germline V gene are MNHNS and SASEGT. This CDR3 contains 13 residues. V was pared by 2 bases and J by 4 bases, with 8 bases between. The DNA of the CDR3 is TGTGCCAGCAGTGAATTCGGGACCTATGGCTACACCTTC. Encoded protein: CASSEFGTYGYTF.

The chain joins TRBV18 to TRBJ1-1, with D possibly being TRBD1 (5 bases). Trimming took 4 bases from V and 1 from J, leaving 16 bases between them. Germline V gene lookup returns CDR1 KGHSH and CDR2 LQKENI. The CDR3 extends over 16 amino acids. The CDR3 DNA follows: TGTGCCAGCTCACTTAATAGGGGCAGGGCGAACACTGAAGCTTTCTTT. This gives the protein CASSLNRGRANTEAFF.

V is TRBV25-1 and J is TRBJ1-1, with 7 nucleotides matching TRBD1. This CDR3 is 15 amino acids long. Germline V gene lookup returns CDR1 MGHDK and CDR2 SYGVNS. V lost 4 bases to trimming and J lost 11 bases; unmatched junction nucleotides: 16. As DNA, the CDR3 is TGTGCCAGCAGTGGACTTCGAGCAACACTCAGGGGGGCTTTCTTT. Protein sequence: CASSGLRATLRGAFF.

V and J are TRBV7-3 and TRBJ2-1; D may be TRBD1 or TRBD2 (5 bases each). Looked up from germline, CDR1 is SGHTA and CDR2 is FQGTGA. The germline V and J ends were trimmed by 3 bases and 7 bases, with 19 bases remaining between them. CDR3 length equals 16 residues. CDR3 nucleotides: TGTGCCAGCAGCTTCGGCGAGGGGTCCTCGGGGAATGAGCAGTTCTTC. This translates into CASSFGEGSSGNEQFF.

Judged by abundance, this clone is large. The J gene is TRBJ1-5, the V gene TRBV4-1; D perhaps matches TRBD1 (6 bases). Germline V gene lookup returns CDR1 MGHRA and CDR2 YSYEKL. The CDR3 is 15 residues long. Trimming pared 3 bases from V and 6 bases from J, leaving 15 bases between. The CDR3 sequence is CASSQNGGLSQPQHF. Here the CDR3 DNA reads TGCGCCAGCAGCCAGAACGGGGGCCTCAGTCAGCCCCAGCATTTT.

The rearrangement joins TRBV10-3 to TRBJ2-1; 9 bases align to TRBD2. Germline loops: CDR1 ENHRY, CDR2 SYGVKD. Trimming took 0 bases from V and 4 from J; bases not matched to a gene: 7. There are 17 residues in the CDR3. The CDR3 here is CAISESQASGDYNEQFF. CDR3 sequence (DNA): TGTGCCATCAGTGAGTCCCAGGCTAGCGGGGATTACAATGAGCAGTTCTTC.

The rearrangement joins TRBV7-9 to TRBJ1-6, with 11 positions matching TRBD1. Trimming at V came to 6 bases and at J to 7 bases, leaving 5 bases not matched to a gene. The CDR3 spans 15 residues. The germline CDR1 and CDR2 sequences are SEHNR and FQNEAQ (reference sequence). The CDR3 coding sequence is TGTGCCAGCAGGTCGGGACAGGGGGAGAATTCACCCCTCCACTTT. Translation: CASRSGQGENSPLHF. Drawing the rest from reference TRBV7-9 and TRBJ1-6, the complete variable domain is DTGVSQNPRHKITKRGQNVTFRCDPISEHNRLYWYRQTLGQGPEFLTYFQNEAQLEKSRLLSDRFSAERPKGSFSTLEIQRTEQGDSAMYLCASRSGQGENSPLHFGNGTRLTVT.

The table lists this clone with a few counts. The chain links TRBV9 to TRBJ1-1; D not certain. The CDR3 runs to 13 residues. Germline V CDR1 and CDR2: SGDLS, YYNGEE. V gave up 4 bases and J gave up 0 bases, with 7 bases separating them. DNA of the CDR3: TGTGCCAGCAGCCCTCAATTGAACACTGAAGCTTTCTTT. Translated, it gives CASSPQLNTEAFF.

This clone was seen only a few times. The chain has TRBV19 and TRBJ2-2; D may be TRBD2 (6 bases). This CDR3 region has 14 residues. Per the germline V gene, CDR1 is LNHDA and CDR2 is SQIVND (reference sequence). Trimming stripped 7 bases from V and 3 bases from J, with 12 bases between. Here the CDR3 DNA reads TGTGCCAGTACTCATAGCGGTTACACCGGGGAGCTGTTTTTT. This encodes CASTHSGYTGELFF.

This chain joins TRBV2 and TRBJ1-4; D may be TRBD1 (6 bases). The germline V and J ends were trimmed by 7 bases and 2 bases, with 14 bases remaining between them. The CDR3 is 15 residues long. Germline CDR1 SNHLY, CDR2 FYNNEI. This chain's CDR3 is CASTLQGRTNEKLFF. The CDR3 nucleotides read TGTGCCAGCACCCTTCAGGGGCGGACTAATGAAAAACTGTTTTTT.

The rearrangement links TRBV7-9 to TRBJ1-1, with 8 nucleotides matching TRBD1. The CDR3 covers 16 residues. CDR1 is SEHNR, CDR2 FQNEAQ, per germline (reference sequence). The V and J ends lost 5 bases and 3 bases, in that order; junction bases with no gene match: 11. The CDR3 sequence: CASSVTPGGFDTEAFF. DNA of the CDR3: TGTGCCAGCAGCGTTACCCCAGGGGGCTTTGACACTGAAGCTTTCTTT. Full variable domain (remainder filled in from reference TRBV7-9 and TRBJ1-1): DTGVSQNPRHKITKRGQNVTFRCDPISEHNRLYWYRQTLGQGPEFLTYFQNEAQLEKSRLLSDRFSAERPKGSFSTLEIQRTEQGDSAMYLCASSVTPGGFDTEAFFGQGTRLTVV.